The source of this TCR beta chain is a study of blood T cell repertoires in COVID-19. The overall study: Sources were T cells, B-cell-depleted T cells, or PBMCs; the material itself was cDNA or gDNA.

Profiling relied on immunoSEQ multiplex PCR, and the TCRdb table lists in-frame clones only, not all of them. Altogether about 210,000 clones are present, almost 85% being singletons, with the ten largest covering around 12%. Germline CDR1 and CDR2: KGHSH and LQKENI. This CDR3 is built from 14 residues. Losses at the gene ends were 6 bases for V and 3 bases for J; bases not matched to a gene: 4. The specimen sequenced was peripheral blood. The J gene is TRBJ1-2, the V gene TRBV18, with 10 bases matching TRBD1. This clonotype was sampled from a woman aged 40 to 50 with acute or convalescent COVID-19. CDR3 DNA: TGTGCCAGCTCCATCGGACAGGGGGACTATGGCTACACCTTC. It codes for CASSIGQGDYGYTF.